This note documents a single T cell receptor beta chain sequence. V was shortened by 4 bases and J by 3 bases, with 19 bases between the two germline ends. The CDR3 has 16 residues. CDR1 is SGHRS, CDR2 YFSETQ, per germline. This sample is part of a study of control samples from healthy donors and cancer patients. The table came from immunoSEQ multiplex PCR; TCRdb's copy has only in-frame clones and leaves some out. The table records 89,000 or so clones, around 87% of them present only once. The receptor's source is a man aged 50-60 years in good health. The source material was blood. The chain combines TRBV5-1 with TRBJ1-2, with D perhaps TRBD1 (6 bases). CDR3 in DNA: TGCGCCAGCAGCCCACTTGAGACAGGCTTGGACTATGGCTACACCTTC. As protein: CASSPLETGLDYGYTF.